A selection of T cell receptor beta chains follows, all from one sample in a study of blood T cell repertoires in COVID-19. Sequencing was performed with immunoSEQ multiplex PCR; in TCRdb, only in-frame clones are kept and a portion is missing. The data show 400,000 or so clones, less than 95% seen once. Sequencing used PBMCs or T cells enriched from blood (not recorded which). The receptors were gathered from a man younger than 35 who had recovered from COVID-19. CDR3s include the opening cysteine and the closing phenylalanine or tryptophan.

v_call,cdr3_aa
TRBV2,CASSEAPGTGNQPQHF
TRBV19,CASSTSTGWQETQYF
TRBV6-4,CASSVFSGATGELFF
TRBV19,CATRGSYLQGDGYTF
TRBV28,CASSLGGLYEQYF
TRBV6-1,CASSELGQGNYGYTF
TRBV19,CASSIWGRADGYTF
TRBV6-4,CASSVNRNYGYTF
TRBV7-9,CASSLGTTVPTQYF
TRBV9,CASSVGGRGTGELFF
TRBV5-5,CASSLQGARGQPQHF
TRBV6-2/TRBV6-3,CASSYSISFYEQYF
TRBV12-3/TRBV12-4,CASSRKGALVSF
TRBV30,CACQGSANTEAFF
TRBV19,CASSTTTGGNYGYTF
TRBV27,CASSDWMGGDEQFF
TRBV11-2,CASSFEAGTFYEQYF
TRBV15,CATSRDGGDLGGNTIYF
TRBV7-2,CASSLDRTRVPYNEQFF
TRBV6-5,CASSYGQNYGYTF
TRBV27,CASSFGRGPQPQHF
TRBV5-4,CASSPQGRREDFHPALF